What follows describes a single T cell receptor beta chain. What it recognizes is unknown. The data stem from a study of T cell responses to AZD1222 COVID-19 vaccine. Study-wide points: Distributed over spike, vaccine-associated CD4 TCRs predominated at 160-218 and 743-854. When two AZD1222 doses had been given, Spike-specific TCR breadth and depth rose. Close to half of spike-specific TCRs reportedly recognize unmutated variant regions.

The CDR3 consists of 11 residues. Per the germline V gene, CDR1 is DFQATT and CDR2 is SNEGSKA (reference sequence). Clones were sequenced by immunoSEQ multiplex PCR, and TCRdb holds only the in-frame ones, with some missing. Of over 60,000 clones in the sample, around 80% are singletons; the top ten hold around an eighth. Sequencing was performed on peripheral blood, taken 28 days after the second AZD1222 dose. The TCR originated in an adult who received the AZD1222 COVID-19 vaccine. This chain links TRBV20-1 with TRBJ1-1; unclear D gene. The CDR3 loop is CSTTLNTEAFF. The CDR3 DNA reads as TGCAGCACCACATTGAACACTGAAGCTTTCTTT.